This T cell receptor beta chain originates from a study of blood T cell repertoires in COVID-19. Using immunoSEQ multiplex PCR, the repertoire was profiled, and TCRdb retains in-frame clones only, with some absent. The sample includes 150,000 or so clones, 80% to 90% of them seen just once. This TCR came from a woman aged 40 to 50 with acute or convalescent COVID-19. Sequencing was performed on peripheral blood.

CDR3 sequence: CASSLGGEREQYF. The DNA for the CDR3 is TGCGCCAGCAGCTTGGGTGGGGAGCGGGAGCAGTACTTC. The gene calls are TRBV5-1 and TRBJ2-7; D might be TRBD2 (5 bases). V dropped 0 bases and J dropped 7 bases, with 11 bases sitting between them. The CDR3 sequence is 13 residues long. Per the germline V gene, CDR1 is SGHRS and CDR2 is YFSETQ.